The present TCR beta chain was sequenced within a study of T cells after yellow fever vaccination. Study as a whole: Preparing low-cell-number fractions relied on SMART-Seq v4 Ultra Low Input.

V gave up 0 bases and J gave up 3 bases, with 14 bases separating them. This CDR3 comprises 17 residues. Germline values: CDR1 MNHEY, CDR2 SVGAGI. Template-switching 5'RACE yielded the TCR cDNA; a universal primer site and UMIs were added in the process. TCRdb itself ran the 5' RACE reads through MiXCR, one entry per CDR3 protein. The repertoire holds 90,000 to 130,000 distinct CDR3 sequences, with roughly 8.9% as singletons. The gene calls are TRBV6-5 and TRBJ2-2; tentative D call: TRBD1 (6 bases). The sample consisted of CD8+ T cells sorted from PBMCs, taken 45 days after the yellow fever booster vaccination. The clonotype originates from a man younger than 40 who received the YFV17D yellow fever vaccine. CDR3 in DNA: TGTGCCAGCAGTTACTCGAAGTCGGGACAAGACACCGGGGAGCTGTTTTTT. This sequence encodes CASSYSKSGQDTGELFF.